This T cell receptor beta chain was retrieved from a study of CD8 T cells in ankylosing spondylitis. Remarks on this clonotype: Its antigen is as yet unknown.

TCRdb passed the 5' RACE reads through MiXCR, listing each CDR3 protein once. The sample consists of a few hundred thousand distinct CDR3 sequences, 17% of them appearing once. Trimming removed 5 bases from V and 4 bases from J, with 21 bases in between. The CDR3 has 17 residues. Germline V CDR1 and CDR2: SNHLY, FYNNEI. General observations from the study: Typical of ankylosing spondylitis blood, it appeared, was a TCR beta motif of under 10 highly homologous variants.

The receptor was isolated from a male donor with ankylosing spondylitis. The chain links TRBV2 to TRBJ2-1, with D possibly TRBD2 on 6 matching bases. Sequences were obtained from blood, either unsorted or a sorted T cell fraction (not recorded which). The CDR3 reads CASSRVPTSLGYNEQFF. The CDR3 bases are TGTGCCAGCAGTAGAGTGCCAACTAGCCTAGGGTACAATGAGCAGTTCTTC.